The next 17 T cell receptor beta chains were all read from a single sample in a study of cytomegalovirus exposure and HLA in healthy donors. Primers for the PCR totalled 60 Vbeta and 13 Jbeta. The protocol was immunoSEQ multiplex PCR, while the TCRdb copy is restricted to in-frame clones and leaves out a portion. The table lists about 41,000 clones, roughly 80% of them singletons. Sequences were obtained from PBMCs. Receptors originate from a man in his fifties or sixties in good health and CMV-seronegative.

The J gene is TRBJ2-3, the V gene TRBV27, with 12 positions matching TRBD2. J was trimmed by 6 bases and V by 8 bases; bases with no gene match: 24. The length of the CDR3 is 20 residues. Germline V gene data show CDR1 as MNHEY and CDR2 as SMNVEV (reference sequence). The chain's CDR3 is CASANSLLAGGPSSPDTQYF. The CDR3 DNA reads as TGTGCCAGCGCCAATTCCCTACTAGCGGGGGGACCGAGCAGCCCTGATACGCAGTATTTT.

The genes are TRBV5-1 and TRBJ2-1, with D unclear. The germline V and J ends were trimmed by 0 bases and 6 bases, with 10 bases remaining between them. Germline V lookup: CDR1 SGHRS, CDR2 YFSETQ. This CDR3 has 14 residues. CDR3 coding DNA: TGCGCCAGCAGCTTGGGTGGGCAGGCCAATGAGCAGTTCTTC. This codes for CASSLGGQANEQFF.

The rearrangement links TRBV28 to TRBJ1-1; 7 nucleotides line up with TRBD1. V lost 4 bases and J lost 9; bases outside the gene matches: 14. The CDR3 totals 15 residues. Looked up from germline, CDR1 is MDHEN and CDR2 is SYDVKM. The CDR3: CASSSSLDRAGQAFF. The CDR3, as DNA: TGTGCCAGCAGTTCGTCCCTAGACAGGGCGGGACAAGCTTTCTTT.

The DNA of the CDR3 is TGTGCCTGGGACGGGTTCGCAGGGGCCAACGTCCTGACTTTC. It is translated as CAWDGFAGANVLTF. J is TRBJ2-6 and V is TRBV30; D remains unclear. The CDR3 loop spans 14 amino acids. Deletions cut 5 bases from V and 4 bases from J, with 12 bases between. Per germline, CDR1 GTSNPN and CDR2 SVGIG (reference sequence).

The chain joins TRBV6-1 to TRBJ2-5, with 8 positions matching TRBD2. The trim removed 7 bases at V and 5 bases at J, leaving 12 bases unmatched. CDR1 and CDR2 (germline): MNHNS, SASEGT. The CDR3 loop spans 15 amino acids. This CDR3 is CASTAGGAGWETQYF. The CDR3 DNA reads TGTGCCAGCACCGCCGGGGGGGCGGGTTGGGAGACCCAGTACTTC.

This clone has a single count. This chain uses TRBV6-1 with TRBJ1-1; TRBD1 aligns across 8 bases. With 6 bases clipped from V and 10 bases from J, the junction kept 13 bases outside the gene matches. CDR3 length equals 14 residues. Germline assignment: CDR1 MNHNS and CDR2 SASEGT. The CDR3 spells CASSPQGAGATAFF. CDR3 in DNA: TGTGCCAGCAGCCCTCAGGGGGCGGGGGCGACAGCTTTCTTT.

The table lists this clone with a few counts. The CDR3, as DNA: TGTGCCAGCAGTATCACAGGGAACACTGAAGCTTTCTTT. Its protein is CASSITGNTEAFF. This chain links TRBV27 with TRBJ1-1; possibly TRBD1 for D (5 bases). The CDR3 sequence is 13 residues long. Germline V CDR1 and CDR2: MNHEY, SMNVEV (reference sequence). V lost 5 bases to trimming and J lost 1 base, with 8 bases between them.

With respect to this clone: Additional DNA sequences in this sample encode the identical CDR3. The chain combines TRBV5-6 with TRBJ2-1, with 14 bases aligning to TRBD2. This CDR3 region has 18 residues. Losses at the gene ends were 5 bases for V and 3 bases for J; bases not matched to a gene: 10. Germline CDR1 is SGHDT and CDR2 is YYEEEE. This CDR3 reads CASSLGTSGRLNYNEQFF. The DNA for the CDR3 is TGTGCCAGCAGTCTTGGGACTAGCGGGAGATTGAACTACAATGAGCAGTTCTTC.

The rearrangement links TRBV7-8 to TRBJ1-1; D remains ambiguous. Trimming took off 5 bases at V and 1 base at J, with 8 bases between the two ends. CDR1 and CDR2 from the germline V gene are SGHVS and FQNEAQ. This CDR3 is 13 amino acids long. The CDR3 region is CASSQIENTEAFF. In nucleotides, the CDR3 is TGTGCCAGCAGCCAGATCGAGAACACTGAAGCTTTCTTT.

The chain recombines TRBV11-3 with TRBJ2-7; D is unresolved. Germline V gene sequence: CDR1 SGHNT, CDR2 YENEEA. The ends were cut back, 0 bases at V and 1 base at J, with 7 bases in the middle. The CDR3 totals 14 residues. CDR3: CASSLDPSSYEQYF. The CDR3 DNA is TGTGCCAGCAGCTTAGATCCGTCGTCCTACGAGCAGTACTTC.

The chain couples TRBV29-1 to TRBJ1-5, with D uncertain. V was shortened by 3 bases and J by 5 bases, with 11 bases between the two germline ends. Germline V gene sequence: CDR1 SQVTM, CDR2 ANQGSEA. This CDR3 spans 13 amino acids. The CDR3 is CSVDPGFDQPQHF. The CDR3 DNA sequence: TGCAGCGTTGATCCGGGATTTGATCAGCCCCAGCATTTT.

This chain uses TRBV18 with TRBJ2-7; 9 bases are a match to TRBD2. Losses at the gene ends were 1 base for V and 6 bases for J; bases not matched to a gene: 10. The length of the CDR3 is 16 residues. CDR1 KGHSH and CDR2 LQKENI come from the germline V gene. In DNA form, the CDR3 reads TGTGCCAGCTCACCACTGCGCGGGGGGGCGGGTGGCGAGCAGTACTTC. Translated: CASSPLRGGAGGEQYF.

This clone was seen only a few times. The chain links TRBV15 to TRBJ2-7, with 10 positions matching TRBD2. The V gene end was trimmed by 0 bases and the J gene end by 3 bases; junction bases not matched to a gene: 14. Germline CDR1 LNHNV, CDR2 YYDKDF (reference sequence). The CDR3 is 19 amino acids. CDR3 protein: CATSRDIYLASGGFYEQYF. The CDR3 coding sequence is TGTGCCACCAGCAGAGATATATATTTGGCTAGCGGGGGATTCTACGAGCAGTACTTC.

This clone was found once. The chain carries TRBV9 and TRBJ2-7; 9 bases agree with TRBD2. The CDR3 is 15 residues long. The germline V gene encodes CDR1 SGDLS and CDR2 YYNGEE. J lost 6 bases, V lost 0 bases, and 7 bases had no gene match. The CDR3 sequence is CASSVEIAGESEQYF. CDR3 bases: TGTGCCAGCAGCGTAGAGATAGCGGGGGAGAGCGAGCAGTACTTC.

The CDR3: CASSHYAGGEGQPQHF. DNA of the CDR3: TGTGCCAGCAGCCACTACGCGGGGGGCGAGGGTCAGCCCCAGCATTTT. The chain couples TRBV4-2 to TRBJ1-5; D is possibly TRBD1 (6 bases). This CDR3 region has 16 residues. With 3 bases removed from V and 6 bases from J, the gap between germline ends came to 18 bases. In germline, CDR1 is LGHNA, CDR2 YNFKEQ.

The CDR3 protein is CASSTLQDLGNTIYF. In nucleotides, the CDR3 is TGTGCCAGTAGCACTCTACAGGATCTTGGAAACACCATATATTTT. J is TRBJ1-3 and V is TRBV19; D may be TRBD1 (5 bases). With 6 bases removed from V and 3 bases from J, the gap between germline ends came to 15 bases. CDR1 and CDR2 (germline): LNHDA, SQIVND (reference sequence). This CDR3 region has 15 residues.

This chain links TRBV28 with TRBJ2-1; D possibly corresponds to TRBD2 (5 bases). CDR1 and CDR2 (germline): MDHEN, SYDVKM. V dropped 6 bases and J dropped 6 bases, with 18 bases sitting between them. This CDR3 spans 15 amino acids. The DNA of the CDR3 is TGTGCCAGCAGGACCGAAGGAGGCCTCGGCAATGAGCAGTTCTTC. Encoded protein: CASRTEGGLGNEQFF.